The 32 T cell receptor beta chains below all came from one sample that was sequenced in a study of graft-versus-host responses after intestinal transplantation. Sequencing used immunoSEQ multiplex PCR; TCRdb keeps in-frame clones, though not all of them. The sample holds some 48,000 clones, about four fifths seen once. Their antigens remain unidentified. Here the sequenced sample was unstimulated CD4+ T cells sorted from spleen or lymph node cells, taken before transplant. These receptors all come from a human donor who was the organ donor for an intestinal transplant.

V is TRBV18 and J is TRBJ1-5; no definite D call. V lost 5 bases, J lost 1 base, and 3 bases lay in between. The CDR3 extends over 12 amino acids. Looked up from germline, CDR1 is KGHSH and CDR2 is LQKENI. CDR3 protein: CASSASNQPQHF. CDR3 in DNA: TGTGCCAGCTCAGCCAGCAATCAGCCCCAGCATTTT. The complete variable domain, with remaining parts taken from reference TRBV18 and TRBJ1-5, reads NAGVMQNPRHLVRRRGQEARLRCSPMKGHSHVYWYRQLPEEGLKFMVYLQKENIIDESGMPKERFSAEFPKEGPSILRIQQVVRGDSAAYFCASSASNQPQHFGDGTRLSIL.

The V call is TRBV5-1, the J call TRBJ2-7, with a weak D call TRBD2 (6 bases). Trimming removed 0 bases at V and 2 bases at J, with 12 bases between. Germline assignment: CDR1 SGHRS and CDR2 YFSETQ. There are 15 residues in the CDR3. CDR3 coding DNA: TGCGCCAGCAGCTTGGTTGCGGGAAGCCCCTACGAGCAGTACTTC. Translating it yields CASSLVAGSPYEQYF.

J is TRBJ2-5 and V is TRBV5-4; no clear D gene. This CDR3 contains 13 residues. Germline V CDR1 and CDR2: SGHNT, YYREEE (reference sequence). Between the trimmed V and J ends, which lost 1 base and 0 bases, there was a span of 4 bases. CDR3 DNA: TGTGCCAGCAGCTTGTTACACCAAGAGACCCAGTACTTC. Its protein is CASSLLHQETQYF.

V and J are TRBV7-2 and TRBJ1-1; unclear D gene. Germline assignment: CDR1 SGHTA and CDR2 FQGNSA. V was shortened by 5 bases and J by 2 bases, with 15 bases between the two germline ends. The CDR3 has 15 residues. For the CDR3, the DNA is TGTGCCAGCAGCCCCTTTGGGCAGATTAACACTGAAGCTTTCTTT. Amino acid sequence: CASSPFGQINTEAFF.

The chain carries TRBV5-5 and TRBJ2-1; D is unresolved. The CDR3 has 17 residues. The V and J ends lost 2 bases and 2 bases respectively, with 17 bases between them. The germline gives CDR1 SGHKS, CDR2 YYEKEE (reference sequence). The CDR3 protein is CASSLAPQARTYNEQFF. The CDR3 DNA is TGTGCCAGCAGCTTAGCCCCGCAAGCGAGAACCTACAATGAGCAGTTCTTC. Full variable domain (outside the CDR3, taken from reference TRBV5-5 and TRBJ2-1): DAGVTQSPTHLIKTRGQQVTLRCSPISGHKSVSWYQQVLGQGPQFIFQYYEKEERGRGNFPDRFSARQFPNYSSELNVNALLLGDSALYLCASSLAPQARTYNEQFFGPGTRLTVL.

The chain employs TRBV11-2 and TRBJ1-6; TRBD1 is a possible D gene (6 bases). CDR1 SGHAT and CDR2 FQNNGV come from the germline V gene. CDR3 length: 17 residues. V lost 5 bases and J 2 bases, leaving 16 bases between the germline ends. The CDR3 sequence is CASSPRTGTAYNSPLHF. The CDR3 nucleotides read TGTGCCAGCAGCCCCCGCACAGGGACGGCCTATAATTCACCCCTCCACTTT.

This chain links TRBV5-1 with TRBJ1-2; the D gene is possibly TRBD1 (6 bases). This CDR3 contains 17 residues. Per germline, CDR1 SGHRS and CDR2 YFSETQ. V lost 1 base to trimming and J lost 0 bases, with 16 bases between them. CDR3 region: CASSLKLGGAANYGYTF. The CDR3 bases are TGCGCCAGCAGCTTGAAATTGGGGGGCGCAGCTAACTATGGCTACACCTTC.

CDR3 protein: CSARGQPQHF. DNA of the CDR3: TGCAGTGCCCGTGGGCAGCCCCAGCATTTT. V is TRBV20-1 and J is TRBJ1-5; D is undetermined. The length of the CDR3 is 10 residues. Germline V gene lookup returns CDR1 DFQATT and CDR2 SNEGSKA (reference sequence). Trimming shortened V by 6 bases and J by 7 bases, and 7 bases separated the two germline ends.

V gene TRBV18 combines with J gene TRBJ2-3; 8 bases are shared with TRBD1. V lost 5 bases to trimming and J lost 2 bases; unmatched junction nucleotides: 9. CDR1 and CDR2 from the germline V gene are KGHSH and LQKENI. CDR3 size: 16 residues. CDR3 coding DNA: TGTGCCAGCTCAACCCGTCAGGGGGCAACCACAGATACGCAGTATTTT. Translation: CASSTRQGATTDTQYF.

The chain links TRBV5-3 to TRBJ2-7; D gene unclear. TRBV5-3 counts as an open reading frame of uncertain function. V was clipped by 6 bases and J by 5 bases, with 9 bases between them. The CDR3 loop spans 11 amino acids. In DNA form, the CDR3 reads TGTGCCAGAACCCCTGTTGACGAGCAGTACTTC. Translating gives CARTPVDEQYF.

This chain joins TRBV7-2 and TRBJ2-5, with 11 bases fitting TRBD2. V lost 2 bases and J lost 2; bases outside the gene matches: 7. CDR1 SGHTA and CDR2 FQGNSA come from the germline V gene. The CDR3 is 17 residues long. The CDR3 DNA sequence: TGTGCCAGCAGCTTACTAGCGGGGGGCGGTGTACAAGAGACCCAGTACTTC. Translation gives CASSLLAGGGVQETQYF.

The V and J genes are TRBV11-2 and TRBJ1-2; unclear D gene. V was trimmed by 3 bases and J by 2 bases, leaving 10 bases between them. CDR3 length: 14 amino acids. Germline-derived CDR1 and CDR2 are SGHAT and FQNNGV. CDR3 residues: CASSLVGYNYGYTF. DNA for the CDR3: TGTGCCAGCAGCTTGGTGGGTTACAACTATGGCTACACCTTC.

The rearrangement links TRBV10-2 to TRBJ1-5, with TRBD1 matching over 7 bases. The CDR3 covers 14 residues. With V trimmed by 6 bases and J by 1 base, 3 bases remained unmatched. CDR1 is WSHSY and CDR2 is SAAADI in the germline V gene. The chain's CDR3 is CASRTTGSNQPQHF. CDR3 nucleotides: TGCGCCAGCAGGACGACAGGGAGCAATCAGCCCCAGCATTTT.

The genes are TRBV30 and TRBJ1-3, with D tentatively TRBD1 (6 bases). There are 17 residues in the CDR3. Germline CDR1 reads GTSNPN; CDR2 reads SVGIG (reference sequence). Trimming cost V 0 bases and J 0 bases, with 15 bases left between them. The CDR3 sequence: CAWSVPGGTLSGNTIYF. In DNA, the CDR3 is TGTGCCTGGAGTGTACCCGGGGGCACACTCTCTGGAAACACCATATATTTT.

The genes are TRBV15 and TRBJ1-5; D remains unclear. Germline V gene data show CDR1 as LNHNV and CDR2 as YYDKDF (reference sequence). V gave up 0 bases and J gave up 2 bases, with 11 bases separating them. The CDR3 totals 16 residues. As DNA, the CDR3 is TGTGCCACCAGCAGAGATATAGGGTCAGGCAATCAGCCCCAGCATTTT. It encodes CATSRDIGSGNQPQHF.

This clone was seen a few times. V gene TRBV6-6 combines with J gene TRBJ2-5; 9 nucleotides align to TRBD1. V lost 6 bases and J lost 4; bases outside the gene matches: 3. Germline V lookup: CDR1 MNHNY, CDR2 SVGAGI (reference sequence). The CDR3 is made up of 13 amino acids. CDR3 residues: CASSPQGAETQYF. The CDR3 coding sequence is TGTGCCAGCAGCCCACAGGGGGCAGAGACCCAGTACTTC.

The CDR3 bases are TGTGCCAGCAGTGACCTCGCTGGCTACACCTTC. This gives the protein CASSDLAGYTF. The gene calls are TRBV2 and TRBJ1-2, with D uncertain. V was clipped by 3 bases and J by 7 bases, with 6 bases between them. The germline V gene encodes CDR1 SNHLY and CDR2 FYNNEI. The CDR3 runs 11 residues.

V and J are TRBV18 and TRBJ2-7; TRBD2 aligns across 8 bases. The CDR3 has 14 amino acids. Per the germline V gene, CDR1 is KGHSH and CDR2 is LQKENI. Trimming at V came to 5 bases and at J to 0 bases, leaving 3 bases not matched to a gene. CDR3 protein: CASSSGSSSYEQYF. The CDR3, as DNA: TGTGCCAGCTCAAGCGGGAGTAGCTCCTACGAGCAGTACTTC.

The rearrangement joins TRBV30 to TRBJ1-6; D is possibly TRBD1 (5 bases). The CDR3 runs 14 residues. V gave up 4 bases and J gave up 4 bases, with 11 bases separating them. Germline CDR1 GTSNPN, CDR2 SVGIG (reference sequence). CDR3: CAWNSGTYNSPLHF. The CDR3 DNA reads TGTGCCTGGAATTCCGGGACGTATAATTCACCCCTCCACTTT.

The chain is built from TRBV25-1 and TRBJ2-5; 7 bases agree with TRBD2. Germline trimming cut 6 bases from V and 2 bases from J; bases unmatched to any gene: 12. Germline V lookup: CDR1 MGHDK, CDR2 SYGVNS. There are 16 residues in the CDR3. The CDR3 protein is CASRPMTNSGQETQYF. The CDR3 region has the DNA TGTGCCAGCAGACCGATGACTAATAGCGGGCAAGAGACCCAGTACTTC.

V and J are TRBV29-1 and TRBJ1-2; 7 positions agree with TRBD1. V lost 5 bases, J lost 3 bases, and 12 bases stayed unmatched. Germline V CDR1 and CDR2: SQVTM, ANQGSEA. The CDR3 totals 15 residues. CDR3 bases: TGCAGCGTTCTCAGACAGGGCCCCCCAGACTATGGCTACACCTTC. Residues: CSVLRQGPPDYGYTF.

The chain carries TRBV6-6 and TRBJ2-2; D possibly corresponds to TRBD2 (5 bases). V lost 3 bases, J lost 6 bases, and 8 bases lay in between. Germline V lookup: CDR1 MNHNY, CDR2 SVGAGI (reference sequence). This CDR3 is built from 13 residues. CDR3 nucleotides: TGTGCCAGCAGTTATACTAGGGCCGGGGAGCTGTTTTTT. Translated: CASSYTRAGELFF.

The gene calls are TRBV19 and TRBJ1-5, with D unresolved. Trimming stripped 3 bases from V and 5 bases from J, with 5 bases between. The CDR3 covers 12 residues. In germline, CDR1 is LNHDA, CDR2 SQIVND (reference sequence). The CDR3 sequence is CASSMAYQPQHF. CDR3 bases: TGTGCCAGTAGTATGGCCTATCAGCCCCAGCATTTT.

The rearrangement uses TRBV11-3 and TRBJ1-2, with 7 bases identical to TRBD1. The CDR3 runs 15 residues. With V trimmed by 6 bases and J by 2 bases, 9 bases remained unmatched. The V gene's germline CDR1 is SGHNT and CDR2 YENEEA. Here the CDR3 reads CASSLSTGANYGYTF. In DNA, the CDR3 is TGTGCCAGCAGTCTCTCCACAGGGGCGAACTATGGCTACACCTTC. Full variable domain (remainder filled in from reference TRBV11-3 and TRBJ1-2): EAGVVQSPRYKIIEKKQPVAFWCNPISGHNTLYWYLQNLGQGPELLIRYENEEAVDDSQLPKDRFSAERLKGVDSTLKIQPAELGDSAVYLCASSLSTGANYGYTFGSGTRLTVV.

The chain uses TRBV9 and TRBJ1-2; D possibly corresponds to TRBD1 (5 bases). The germline CDR1 and CDR2 sequences are SGDLS and YYNGEE. V gave up 4 bases and J gave up 0 bases, with 13 bases separating them. This CDR3 contains 15 residues. In nucleotides, the CDR3 is TGTGCCAGCAGCCCTAGAGAGGGGACTAACTATGGCTACACCTTC. It encodes CASSPREGTNYGYTF.

The genes are TRBV29-1 and TRBJ1-1; maybe TRBD1 (6 bases). Trimming removed 3 bases from V and 7 bases from J, with 15 bases in between. Germline assignment: CDR1 SQVTM and CDR2 ANQGSEA. The CDR3 spans 13 residues. DNA of the CDR3: TGCAGCGTTGACTTAGGGGGTAACCGTGAAGCTTTCTTT. This translates into CSVDLGGNREAFF.

CDR3 in DNA: TGTGCCAGCAGTAGGGGGGATAAAAACATTCAGTACTTC. Translation: CASSRGDKNIQYF. The chain has TRBV6-1 and TRBJ2-4; tentatively, D is TRBD1 or TRBD2 (6 bases each). The V end was cut by 5 bases, the J end by 4 bases, with 9 bases between. This CDR3 has 13 amino acids. Germline lookup yields CDR1 MNHNS and CDR2 SASEGT.

The V and J genes are TRBV21-1 and TRBJ2-4; whether TRBD2, the table's D call, matches the DNA was not checked. TRBV21-1 is noted as a pseudogene. The length of the CDR3 is 17 residues. The CDR3 DNA is TGTGCCAGCAGCAAAGGATGTGGGAGTCTAGCCAAAAACATTCAGTACTTC. Its protein is CASSKGCGSLAKNIQYF.

The sample holds a few counts of this clone. The chain employs TRBV11-1 and TRBJ1-2, with no clear D. V was trimmed by 2 bases and J by 2 bases, leaving 3 bases between them. The CDR3 contains 12 residues. The germline V gene has CDR1 SGHAT and CDR2 FQDESV (reference sequence). The CDR3 DNA follows: TGTGCCAGCAGCTTACAAAACTATGGCTACACCTTC. Protein product: CASSLQNYGYTF.

The J gene is TRBJ2-1, the V gene TRBV5-6; TRBD2 matches at 7 bases. Germline values: CDR1 SGHDT, CDR2 YYEEEE. The CDR3 runs to 17 residues. The junction had 10 bases not matched to a gene; V was cut back by 0 bases and J by 4 bases. CDR3 region: CASSLVVLAARYNEQFF. CDR3 coding DNA: TGTGCCAGCAGCTTGGTGGTCCTAGCGGCTAGATACAATGAGCAGTTCTTC.

The chain recombines TRBV4-1 with TRBJ2-4; a weak D match, TRBD1 (5 bases). V was cut by 4 bases and J by 6 bases, with 19 bases left in between. Germline V lookup: CDR1 MGHRA, CDR2 YSYEKL. The CDR3 loop spans 16 amino acids. DNA of the CDR3: TGCGCCAGCAGCCTCAGGGATGGCAAGGCTCTAAACATTCAGTACTTC. It specifies CASSLRDGKALNIQYF.

V gene TRBV11-2 combines with J gene TRBJ2-1; D perhaps matches TRBD1 (5 bases). The CDR3 is 15 residues long. V was cut by 10 bases and J by 8 bases, with 24 bases left in between. Germline V CDR1 and CDR2: SGHAT, FQNNGV. CDR3 sequence (DNA): TGTGCCACCGGAAGCTTTTCCCCTTTACAGGATGAGCAGTTCTTC. Translated, it gives CATGSFSPLQDEQFF.